A single sample gave rise to the 16 T cell receptor beta chains below, sequenced in a study of blood T cell repertoires in COVID-19 (dated by TCRdb to about 2020). The library was prepared using the immunoSEQ multiplex PCR assay. TCRdb carries this immuneACCESS record with in-frame sequences only. Its versions omit some clonotypes, under half of them owing to an unresolved V gene in the studies checked, with the rest unexplained. Across this sample there are over 200,000 clones, with 80% to 90% seen only once. Together, the top ten hold 2% to 3% of the sample. Sequencing used peripheral blood. These receptors came from a woman aged 40 to 50 with active or convalescent COVID-19.

The chain combines TRBV6-4 with TRBJ2-2; 11 bases are shared with TRBD2. V trimming: 2 bases; J trimming: 1 base; junction bases outside the gene matches: 0. Germline values: CDR1 MRHNA, CDR2 SNTAGT. This CDR3 spans 16 amino acids. CDR3 sequence: CASSDGLAGNTGELFF. DNA for the CDR3: TGTGCCAGCAGTGACGGACTAGCGGGGAACACCGGGGAGCTGTTTTTT.

A note on this clone: A read error may produce the germline difference seen at one junction end. The V call is TRBV5-5, the J call TRBJ2-5, with D maybe TRBD1 (5 bases). Germline CDR1 and CDR2: SGHKS and YYEKEE (reference sequence). The CDR3 extends over 14 amino acids. CDR3 nucleotide sequence: TGTGCCAGCACCTTGGGGCTGCCAGAAGAGACCCAGTACTTC. It is translated as CASTLGLPEETQYF.

This sequence joins TRBV11-3 and TRBJ2-7, with D possibly matching TRBD2 (6 bases). Deletions cut 1 base from V and 6 bases from J, with 13 bases between. Per germline, CDR1 SGHNT and CDR2 YENEEA. The CDR3 sequence is 14 residues long. CDR3 sequence: CASSLGYAGGEQYF. The CDR3 coding sequence is TGTGCCAGCAGCTTAGGGTACGCCGGGGGCGAGCAGTACTTC.

The chain recombines TRBV3-1 (or the pseudogene TRBV3-2) with TRBJ1-5, with a tentative D call TRBD1 (5 bases). V shed 3 bases and J shed 5 bases, with 8 bases lying between them. Germline V CDR1 and CDR2: LGHDT, YNNKEL (reference sequence). The CDR3 length is 13 residues. The CDR3 DNA reads as TGTGCCAGCAGCCATCTAGGGGATCAGCCCCAGCATTTT. As protein: CASSHLGDQPQHF.

V is TRBV24-1 and J is TRBJ1-5; D may be TRBD1 (6 bases). CDR1 KGHDR and CDR2 SFDVKD come from the germline V gene. There are 15 residues in the CDR3. The V end was cut by 4 bases, the J end by 2 bases, with 11 bases between. CDR3 coding DNA: TGTGCCACCAGTGAAGCAGGGGACGGCAATCAGCCCCAGCATTTT. Amino acid sequence: CATSEAGDGNQPQHF.

The J gene is TRBJ2-5, the V gene TRBV11-2, with 9 bases identical to TRBD2. CDR1 SGHAT and CDR2 FQNNGV come from the germline V gene. J lost 2 bases, V lost 5 bases, and 6 bases had no gene match. This CDR3 has 15 residues. CDR3 protein: CASSKDLAGQETQYF. CDR3 bases: TGTGCCAGCAGCAAGGACCTAGCGGGACAAGAGACCCAGTACTTC.

This chain uses TRBV11-2 with TRBJ1-5; no definite D call. The CDR3 is 13 amino acids. Trimming stripped 0 bases from V and 5 bases from J, with 5 bases between. The V gene's germline CDR1 is SGHAT and CDR2 FQNNGV. The CDR3 DNA follows: TGTGCCAGCAGCTTAGAGGGAGATCAGCCCCAGCATTTT. Translating it yields CASSLEGDQPQHF.

This clone showed up just a few times. The chain links TRBV5-1 to TRBJ1-3; D may be TRBD1 (5 bases). This CDR3 comprises 16 residues. V lost 4 bases and J 2 bases, leaving 16 bases between the germline ends. Germline assignment: CDR1 SGHRS and CDR2 YFSETQ. CDR3 protein: CASSAENQGAGNTIYF. In DNA, the CDR3 is TGCGCCAGCAGCGCAGAAAACCAGGGTGCTGGAAACACCATATATTTT.

V usage is TRBV30 and J usage is TRBJ2-1; 11 bases agree with TRBD2. CDR1 is GTSNPN and CDR2 is SVGIG in the germline V gene (reference sequence). There are 15 residues in the CDR3. J lost 8 bases, V lost 2 bases, and 8 bases had no gene match. The CDR3 loop reads CAWSFSGGAGHEQFF. CDR3 in DNA: TGTGCCTGGAGTTTTAGCGGGGGGGCGGGCCATGAGCAGTTCTTC. The complete variable domain, with remaining parts taken from reference TRBV30 and TRBJ2-1, reads SQTIHQWPATLVQPVGSPLSLECTVEGTSNPNLYWYRQAAGRGLQLLFYSVGIGQISSEVPQNLSASRPQDRQFILSSKKLLLSDSGFYLCAWSFSGGAGHEQFFGPGTRLTVL.

The rearrangement uses TRBV7-2 and TRBJ2-7; no reliable D call. V dropped 5 bases and J dropped 1 base, with 12 bases sitting between them. The CDR3 is 14 amino acids. Germline CDR1 and CDR2: SGHTA and FQGNSA. CDR3 amino acids: CASSLDTSSYEQYF. The CDR3 bases are TGTGCCAGCAGCCTAGACACAAGTTCCTACGAGCAGTACTTC.

This clone has more than one count but fewer than ten. The gene calls are TRBV9 and TRBJ2-3; D remains ambiguous. The germline gives CDR1 SGDLS, CDR2 YYNGEE. This CDR3 is built from 14 residues. Between the trimmed V and J ends, which lost 3 bases and 2 bases, there was a span of 10 bases. CDR3 sequence reads: CASSDPTPTDTQYF. DNA of the CDR3: TGTGCCAGCAGCGATCCGACACCCACAGATACGCAGTATTTT.

The rearrangement uses TRBV19 and TRBJ1-2, with D possibly matching TRBD1 (6 bases). Between the trimmed V and J ends, which lost 3 bases and 4 bases, there was a span of 18 bases. Germline V gene sequence: CDR1 LNHDA, CDR2 SQIVND (reference sequence). CDR3 size: 16 residues. The CDR3 DNA reads as TGTGCCAGTAGTATTACCCCCCTAGGGGACATCTATGGCTACACCTTC. Residues: CASSITPLGDIYGYTF.

This clone has just one count. The chain combines TRBV6-2 or TRBV6-3 with TRBJ1-5, with D perhaps matching TRBD1 (6 bases). The germline V gene has CDR1 MNHEY and CDR2 SVGEGT. The CDR3 extends over 19 amino acids. The V and J ends lost 2 bases and 0 bases respectively, with 20 bases between them. CDR3: CASSYTPQGGGYSNQPQHF. CDR3 nucleotide sequence: TGTGCCAGCAGTTACACTCCACAGGGAGGGGGATATAGCAATCAGCCCCAGCATTTT.

This sequence joins TRBV5-5 and TRBJ2-1; TRBD2 matches 7 bases. Germline V gene lookup returns CDR1 SGHKS and CDR2 YYEKEE (reference sequence). V was clipped by 4 bases and J by 7 bases; unmatched bases: 11. The CDR3 spans 15 residues. CDR3 residues: CASSQSGTIPNEQFF. CDR3 nucleotides: TGTGCCAGCAGCCAAAGCGGGACTATCCCTAATGAGCAGTTCTTC.

The chain links TRBV5-1 to TRBJ1-2; perhaps TRBD1 as D (5 bases). CDR3 size: 14 residues. Germline CDR1 SGHRS, CDR2 YFSETQ. V was pared by 0 bases and J by 7 bases, with 13 bases between. CDR3 nucleotide sequence: TGCGCCAGCAGCTTGGGAGTGGGGGGAACTGGCTACACCTTC. This gives the protein CASSLGVGGTGYTF.

This clone was picked up a small number of times. The rearrangement links TRBV19 to TRBJ2-1, with a weak D call TRBD1 (5 bases). Germline V gene sequence: CDR1 LNHDA, CDR2 SQIVND (reference sequence). The V end lost 6 bases, the J end lost 7 bases, and 7 bases lay between the germline ends. This CDR3 spans 11 amino acids. Written as DNA, the CDR3 is TGTGCCAGTAGCCCAGGGAATGAGCAGTTCTTC. It yields the protein CASSPGNEQFF.